This T cell receptor beta chain was sequenced during a study of cytomegalovirus exposure and HLA in healthy donors. To note about this clone: What it recognizes is unknown.

The CDR3 is made up of 14 amino acids. Trimming at V came to 6 bases and at J to 5 bases, leaving 7 bases not matched to a gene. The germline CDR1 and CDR2 sequences are MNHEY and SVGAGI. Study conclusions and caveats: More clonal expansion characterized HLA-associated TCR beta chains than equally common others in a later analysis.

It was with 60 Vbeta and 13 Jbeta primers that the PCR ran. Sequenced by immunoSEQ multiplex PCR; TCRdb stores in-frame clones only, minus some. The sample has about 140,000 clones. The receptor's source is a woman younger than 35 in good health and CMV-seronegative. Material for sequencing was PBMCs. The J gene is TRBJ1-5, the V gene TRBV6-5; 7 bases align to TRBD1. DNA of the CDR3: TGTGCCAGCAGGACAGGGCAGCGGGATCAGCCCCAGCATTTT. As protein: CASRTGQRDQPQHF.